The 31 T cell receptor beta chains given below trace back to one sample, sequenced in a study of CD8+ T cells in alopecia areata. Treatment of the sample: oral pan-JAK inhibitor, 5-10 mg twice daily. Isolated RNA was reverse transcribed into cDNA used as the sequencing template. Method: immunoSEQ multiplex PCR; TCRdb's copy keeps in-frame clones and lacks some. The sample has roughly 210,000 clones, less than 45% seen once. The sequences come from CD4+ T cells sorted from blood, collected between weeks 36 and 40, from a patient treated with tofacitinib. These receptors came from a human donor with alopecia areata.

This clone showed up just once. The CDR3 nucleotides read TGTGCCAGCAGCGCAACAGGGAACGAGCAGTACTTC. Translating it yields CASSATGNEQYF. This chain connects TRBV9 to TRBJ2-5, with D possibly TRBD1 on 6 matching bases. The J call may be faulty, since TRBJ2-7 better matches the DNA end. The germline V gene encodes CDR1 SGDLS and CDR2 YYNGEE. The CDR3 has 12 amino acids.

The gene calls are TRBV10-3 and TRBJ2-7; TRBD2 agrees at 11 bases. Unmatched junction bases numbered 3, after V lost 8 bases and J lost 3 bases. Germline CDR1 is ENHRY and CDR2 is SYGVKD. The CDR3 spans 13 residues. The CDR3 DNA reads TGTGCCATCGGGACTAGCGGAAACTACGAGCAGTACTTC. Residues: CAIGTSGNYEQYF.

This CDR3 is CASSLASGASYNEQFF. In DNA, the CDR3 is TGTGCCAGCAGCTTGGCTAGCGGGGCTTCCTACAATGAGCAGTTCTTC. The rearrangement uses TRBV5-4 and TRBJ2-1, with 9 bases fitting TRBD2. Germline V gene lookup returns CDR1 SGHNT and CDR2 YYREEE (reference sequence). Unmatched junction bases numbered 2, after V lost 0 bases and J lost 1 base. The CDR3 has 16 amino acids. Full variable domain (missing parts from reference TRBV5-4 and TRBJ2-1): ETGVTQSPTHLIKTRGQQVTLRCSSQSGHNTVSWYQQALGQGPQFIFQYYREEENGRGNFPPRFSGLQFPNYSSELNVNALELDDSALYLCASSLASGASYNEQFFGPGTRLTVL.

This clone was seen more than once but under ten times. V and J are TRBV5-1 and TRBJ2-1, with 7 bases that match TRBD2. Germline assignment: CDR1 SGHRS and CDR2 YFSETQ. The CDR3 has 16 residues. J gave up 0 bases and V 4 bases, and 7 bases lay outside the gene matches. CDR3 sequence (DNA): TGCGCCAGCAGCCCCCTAGCGGCGAGCTCCTACAATGAGCAGTTCTTC. This encodes CASSPLAASSYNEQFF.

V gene TRBV29-1 combines with J gene TRBJ2-1; no definite D call. Germline lookup yields CDR1 SQVTM and CDR2 ANQGSEA. There are 10 residues in the CDR3. Trimming pared 5 bases from V and 8 bases from J, leaving 7 bases between. CDR3 loop: CSVLYYEQFF. In DNA form, the CDR3 reads TGCAGCGTTCTTTACTATGAGCAGTTCTTC.

This clone was observed a handful of times. V and J are TRBV4-3 and TRBJ2-3, with 10 bases lining up with TRBD2. In germline, CDR1 is LGHNA, CDR2 YSLEER. The trim removed 6 bases at V and 4 bases at J, leaving 13 bases unmatched. The CDR3 length is 17 residues. The CDR3 nucleotides read TGCGCCAGCAGTCAAAGATTAGCTAGCGGGAGTGCAGATACGCAGTATTTT. Translated, it gives CASSQRLASGSADTQYF.

Regarding this clone: Its ends do not fully match the called genes, so a read error is possible. The chain carries TRBV7-9 and TRBJ2-5; 11 bases agree with TRBD1. Per the germline V gene, CDR1 is SEHNR and CDR2 is FQNEAQ (reference sequence). The CDR3 is made up of 15 amino acids. The CDR3 nucleotides are TGTGCCAGCAGCTTAACTGTTGGGACAGGGGGTCTCCAAAACTTC. Its protein product is CASSLTVGTGGLQNF.

The chain's CDR3 is CAWLRGLVGEGEQFF. The CDR3 region has the DNA TGTGCCTGGTTACGGGGACTAGTGGGGGAGGGTGAGCAGTTCTTC. The rearrangement joins TRBV30 to TRBJ2-1; 8 bases align to TRBD2. This CDR3 is 15 amino acids long. Germline V gene data show CDR1 as GTSNPN and CDR2 as SVGIG (reference sequence). The J segment lost 9 bases and the V segment lost 5 bases, leaving 15 bases of the junction unmatched.

The chain has TRBV30 and TRBJ1-1, with D perhaps matching TRBD1 (5 bases). Trimming stripped 5 bases from V and 6 bases from J, with 10 bases between. CDR1 is GTSNPN and CDR2 is SVGIG in the germline V gene (reference sequence). The CDR3 sequence is 11 residues long. The chain's CDR3 is CAWGTAAEAFF. The CDR3 DNA reads TGTGCCTGGGGGACGGCGGCTGAAGCTTTCTTT.

In its sample, this clone was seen a few times. V gene TRBV5-8 combines with J gene TRBJ2-4; 7 nucleotides align to TRBD1. The junction had 2 bases not matched to a gene; V was cut back by 4 bases and J by 1 base. The CDR3 contains 14 residues. The V gene's germline CDR1 is SGHTS and CDR2 YDEGEE. The CDR3 DNA reads as TGTGCCAGCAGCCCCAGGGGGGCCAAAAACATTCAGTACTTC. Translation gives CASSPRGAKNIQYF.

This clone was detected only a few times. The chain carries TRBV6-5 and TRBJ2-5, with D tentatively TRBD2 (7 bases). V lost 11 bases to trimming and J lost 4 bases, with 11 bases between them. Looked up from germline, CDR1 is MNHEY and CDR2 is SVGAGI. The length of the CDR3 is 11 residues. CDR3 residues: CAGGAGETQYF. The CDR3 DNA sequence: TGTGCCGGGGGGGCCGGAGAGACCCAGTACTTC.

The V and J genes are TRBV27 and TRBJ1-1; D is undetermined. This CDR3 is 14 amino acids long. The germline gives CDR1 MNHEY, CDR2 SMNVEV (reference sequence). Between the trimmed V and J ends, which lost 5 bases and 5 bases, there was a span of 15 bases. The CDR3 nucleotides read TGTGCCAGCAGTCCTAGCCCGAGGAAGACTGAAGCTTTCTTT. Encoded protein: CASSPSPRKTEAFF.

V usage is TRBV18 and J usage is TRBJ1-2; 8 bases map to TRBD1. Germline CDR1 reads KGHSH; CDR2 reads LQKENI. CDR3 size: 13 residues. Trimming took 4 bases from V and 8 from J; bases not matched to a gene: 6. The CDR3 protein is CASSRGQEDGYTF. In DNA form, the CDR3 reads TGTGCCAGCTCACGGGGACAGGAGGACGGCTACACCTTC.

This clone was seen a handful of times. V usage is TRBV11-2 and J usage is TRBJ2-2; the D gene could be TRBD1 or TRBD2 (5 bases each). The CDR3 loop spans 15 amino acids. Germline V gives CDR1 SGHAT, CDR2 FQNNGV. Trimming stripped 1 base from V and 9 bases from J, with 15 bases between. The CDR3 loop is CASSLGPGTARELFF. DNA of the CDR3: TGTGCCAGCAGCTTAGGCCCGGGGACGGCCCGGGAGCTGTTTTTT.

This clone has a handful of counts. V usage is TRBV4-3 and J usage is TRBJ2-2; 8 nucleotides align to TRBD2. The trim removed 0 bases at V and 5 bases at J, leaving 5 bases unmatched. CDR1 LGHNA and CDR2 YSLEER come from the germline V gene. The CDR3 has 16 amino acids. The CDR3 region has the DNA TGCGCCAGCAGCCAAGATAGGTCTAGCGGGACCGGGGAGCTGTTTTTT. Its translation: CASSQDRSSGTGELFF.

The V call is TRBV30, the J call TRBJ1-5; 8 bases map to TRBD1. With 2 bases clipped from V and 1 base from J, the junction kept 10 bases outside the gene matches. This CDR3 region has 17 residues. CDR1 and CDR2 (germline): GTSNPN, SVGIG (reference sequence). The DNA of the CDR3 is TGTGCCTGGAGTAGGGCGACAGGGGCTTTAAGCAATCAGCCCCAGCATTTT. Residues: CAWSRATGALSNQPQHF.

V and J are TRBV5-4 and TRBJ2-7; the D is unclear. The CDR3 runs to 17 residues. The ends were cut back, 3 bases at V and 5 bases at J, with 24 bases in the middle. Germline V gene lookup returns CDR1 SGHNT and CDR2 YYREEE (reference sequence). The CDR3 DNA follows: TGTGCCAGCAGCTCGGAGCCGGAAATCCCGAGCGTGGACGAGCAGTACTTC. As protein: CASSSEPEIPSVDEQYF.

The chain joins TRBV28 to TRBJ2-7; 12 bases line up with TRBD2. Trimming at V came to 5 bases and at J to 5 bases, leaving 7 bases not matched to a gene. The CDR3 has 15 amino acids. Germline V gene data show CDR1 as MDHEN and CDR2 as SYDVKM. CDR3 sequence (DNA): TGTGCCAGCAGTCCTCCGGGACTAGCGGGCCACGAGCAGTACTTC. Its protein is CASSPPGLAGHEQYF. Based on the CDR3 plus reference TRBV28 and TRBJ2-7, the full variable domain is DVKVTQSSRYLVKRTGEKVFLECVQDMDHENMFWYRQDPGLGLRLIYFSYDVKMKEKGDIPEGYSVSREKKERFSLILESASTNQTSMYLCASSPPGLAGHEQYFGPGTRLTVT.

The chain is built from TRBV27 and TRBJ1-5, with 8 nucleotides matching TRBD1. The germline gives CDR1 MNHEY, CDR2 SMNVEV (reference sequence). After removal of 5 bases from V and 7 bases from J, the junction contained 10 bases not matched to a gene. CDR3 length: 15 amino acids. The CDR3 protein is CASSPIQGAGQPQHF. The CDR3 DNA reads TGTGCCAGCAGTCCCATCCAGGGGGCGGGACAGCCCCAGCATTTT.

The chain has TRBV18 and TRBJ2-6; D remains unclear. Germline loops: CDR1 KGHSH, CDR2 LQKENI. CDR3 size: 15 residues. Trimming took off 0 bases at V and 1 base at J, with 4 bases between the two ends. The CDR3 sequence is CASSPPGSGANVLTF. The CDR3 region has the DNA TGTGCCAGCTCACCACCCGGGTCTGGGGCCAACGTCCTGACTTTC.

This chain joins TRBV11-1 and TRBJ2-7; maybe TRBD1 (6 bases). Germline CDR1 and CDR2: SGHAT and FQDESV (reference sequence). This CDR3 spans 13 amino acids. V lost 5 bases to trimming and J lost 1 base, with 9 bases between them. In DNA form, the CDR3 reads TGTGCCAGCAGCAGAGGACAGTCCTACGAGCAGTACTTC. This sequence encodes CASSRGQSYEQYF.

The V gene is TRBV20-1, the J gene TRBJ1-2; unclear D gene. The V end was cut by 3 bases, the J end by 8 bases, with 10 bases between. Germline loops: CDR1 DFQATT, CDR2 SNEGSKA (reference sequence). This CDR3 contains 11 residues. CDR3 DNA sequence: TGCAGTGCTAGGCCCGACCAGGGCTACACCTTC. Translating gives CSARPDQGYTF.

The rearrangement uses TRBV14 and TRBJ2-5, with 8 nucleotides matching TRBD1. The CDR3 spans 15 residues. Trimming at V came to 5 bases and at J to 1 base, leaving 6 bases not matched to a gene. Germline CDR1 reads SGHDN; CDR2 reads FVKESK. The CDR3 region is CASSTGTGFQETQYF. CDR3 bases: TGTGCCAGCAGCACTGGGACAGGCTTCCAAGAGACCCAGTACTTC.

This clone has only a few counts. CDR3 sequence reads: CSVETPNTDTQYF. CDR3 DNA sequence: TGCAGCGTTGAGACTCCGAACACAGATACGCAGTATTTT. This sequence joins TRBV29-1 and TRBJ2-3; D uncertain. CDR1 is SQVTM and CDR2 is ANQGSEA in the germline V gene. V lost 3 bases and J 2 bases, leaving 9 bases between the germline ends. CDR3 length: 13 amino acids.

The sample holds a few counts of this clone. The chain uses TRBV12-5 and TRBJ2-1; D is ambiguous. The CDR3 has 13 amino acids. The germline CDR1 and CDR2 sequences are LGHNT and FRNRAP. V dropped 1 base and J dropped 12 bases, with 13 bases sitting between them. In DNA form, the CDR3 reads TGTGCTAGTGGTTTGGGCCCTGGGTCTGGGCAGTTCTTC. Protein product: CASGLGPGSGQFF.

The CDR3 DNA follows: TGCGCCAGCAGCCGCGGACCTAACACCGGGGAGCTGTTTTTT. Translation gives CASSRGPNTGELFF. V gene TRBV4-1 combines with J gene TRBJ2-2; the D is unclear. Germline CDR1 MGHRA, CDR2 YSYEKL. The CDR3 has 14 amino acids. Trimming removed 4 bases from V and 2 bases from J, with 8 bases in between.

V gene TRBV11-2 combines with J gene TRBJ1-5; D is unclear. V lost 6 bases and J 0 bases, leaving 3 bases between the germline ends. The CDR3 sequence is 12 residues long. Germline CDR1 and CDR2: SGHAT and FQNNGV. CDR3 sequence: CASSPSNQPQHF. For the CDR3, the DNA is TGTGCCAGCAGTCCTAGCAATCAGCCCCAGCATTTT.

This clone was picked up many times. The rearrangement uses TRBV6-1 and TRBJ1-5, with 8 bases identical to TRBD1. Per germline, CDR1 MNHNS and CDR2 SASEGT. The V segment lost 4 bases and the J segment 3 bases; nucleotides outside the gene matches: 8. CDR3 size: 16 residues. Here the CDR3 DNA reads TGTGCCAGCAGTGGTTTTCAGGGGGCCCCCAATCAGCCCCAGCATTTT. Protein product: CASSGFQGAPNQPQHF.

The chain is built from TRBV5-4 and TRBJ1-1, with a tentative D call TRBD1 (5 bases). Per the germline V gene, CDR1 is SGHNT and CDR2 is YYREEE (reference sequence). V gave up 0 bases and J gave up 0 bases, with 12 bases separating them. The CDR3 length is 16 residues. The CDR3 DNA is TGTGCCAGCAGCTTGGGGCAGGGCAAGGTGAACACTGAAGCTTTCTTT. It encodes CASSLGQGKVNTEAFF. The complete variable domain, with remaining parts taken from reference TRBV5-4 and TRBJ1-1, reads ETGVTQSPTHLIKTRGQQVTLRCSSQSGHNTVSWYQQALGQGPQFIFQYYREEENGRGNFPPRFSGLQFPNYSSELNVNALELDDSALYLCASSLGQGKVNTEAFFGQGTRLTVV.

Concerning this clone itself: This could be a read error, since a much larger clone is one nucleotide away. The chain has TRBV25-1 and TRBJ2-6; D is uncertain. The germline V gene has CDR1 MGHDK and CDR2 SYGVNS. With 5 bases removed from V and 0 bases from J, the gap between germline ends came to 2 bases. The CDR3 contains 13 residues. The CDR3 DNA is TGTGCCAGCAGTCCCTCTGGGGCCAACGTCCTGACTTTC. Encoded protein: CASSPSGANVLTF.

The V and J genes are TRBV29-1 and TRBJ2-3, with D hard to call. V lost 5 bases and J 6 bases, leaving 9 bases between the germline ends. Germline CDR1 is SQVTM and CDR2 is ANQGSEA. The CDR3 has 11 residues. CDR3 protein: CSVRVGDTQYF. For the CDR3, the DNA is TGCAGCGTTCGTGTGGGGGATACGCAGTATTTT.